This T cell receptor (beta chain) was sequenced in a study of response to subunit inactivated influenza vaccine. TCRdb recomputed calls from the RT-PCR reads with MiXCR, one row per CDR3 protein. The table records approximately 570,000 distinct CDR3 sequences, 7.6% of them present only once. This clonotype has just a few counts. Sequenced here: PBMCs from blood, sampled roughly 24 months after vaccination. The source is a man between 50 and 69 years old who received an inactivated influenza vaccine.

The CDR3, as DNA: TGTGCCAGCAGCTTAGCGCGGGGACAAGGGACATACAGCACAGATACGCAGTATTTT. This sequence encodes CASSLARGQGTYSTDTQYF. V gene TRBV7-8 combines with J gene TRBJ2-3; the D gene could be TRBD1 or TRBD2 (6 bases each). V lost 0 bases and J lost 0, with 19 bases in between. The CDR3 sequence is 19 residues long. The germline V gene encodes CDR1 SGHVS and CDR2 FQNEAQ.